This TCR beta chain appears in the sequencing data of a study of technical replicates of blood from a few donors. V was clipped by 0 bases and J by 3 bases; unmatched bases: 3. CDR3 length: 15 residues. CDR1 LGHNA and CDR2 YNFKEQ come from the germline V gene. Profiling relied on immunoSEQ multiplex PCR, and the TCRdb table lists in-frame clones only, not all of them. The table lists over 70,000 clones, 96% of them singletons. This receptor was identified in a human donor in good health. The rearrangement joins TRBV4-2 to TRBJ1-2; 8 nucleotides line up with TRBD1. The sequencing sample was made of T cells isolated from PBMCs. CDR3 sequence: CASSQDQGADYGYTF. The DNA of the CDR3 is TGTGCCAGCAGCCAAGACCAGGGGGCCGACTATGGCTACACCTTC.